This T cell receptor (beta chain) was profiled in a study of Ad26.COV2.S vaccination and SARS-CoV-2 variants. Study summary: Within the COV1001 Ad26.COV2.S trial arm, the donor was enrolled. Each vaccinee took Ad26.COV2.S intramuscularly, once or twice 56 days apart. Study-wide results and caveats: Vaccine recipients and placebo recipients showed similar non-spike TCR breadth.

Specified treatment: 15 to 20 received Ad26.COV2.S at low or high dose, single or two shots; 5 received placebo; per-sample allocation not given. Collection of the samples took place on day 63 after the first injection of vaccine or placebo. Immunization relied on an Ad26 vector, which expressed Wuhan-strain SARS-CoV-2 spike. The CDR3 sequence is 16 residues long. Germline values: CDR1 SGHAT, CDR2 FQNNGV. Trimming took 5 bases from V and 5 from J, leaving 21 bases between them. Libraries were prepared by immunoSEQ multiplex PCR; TCRdb keeps only in-frame clonotypes and omits some of them. The data contain 350,000 to 500,000 clones, 85% to 90% of them seen just once; the ten biggest clones take up about 4%. Concerning this clone: Its antigen is still unknown.

The sequencing used peripheral blood, collected in a trial of Ad26.COV2.S vaccine versus placebo. The sequence was obtained from a person aged 18-65 years who received the Ad26.COV2.S COVID-19 vaccine or a placebo. The chain uses TRBV11-2 and TRBJ2-5; D may be TRBD1 or TRBD2 (5 bases each). CDR3 residues: CASSLRDGYLGETQYF. DNA for the CDR3: TGTGCCAGCAGCCTACGGGACGGTTACCTTGGTGAGACCCAGTACTTC.